The 23 T cell receptor beta chains in this list originate from one sample, sequenced in a study of T-cell reconstitution after alpha-beta-depleted transplantation in children. Library preparation (for TCRbeta) was performed with unique molecular identifiers. One entry per CDR3 protein, called by TCRdb with MiXCR from the PCR reads. The sample carries around 440,000 distinct CDR3 sequences, around 16% recorded once. The specimen comprised PBMCs, mostly from graft donor cells, sampled 360 days after TCRalphabeta/CD19-depleted stem cell transplant. The receptors derive from a boy under two years old who had a stem cell transplant for Wiskott-Aldrich syndrome, so the T cells may come from the graft donor.

This clonotype was recorded a few times. The chain joins TRBV5-5 to TRBJ1-2, with 9 bases aligning to TRBD1. The germline gives CDR1 SGHKS, CDR2 YYEKEE (reference sequence). J gave up 4 bases and V 4 bases, and 8 bases lay outside the gene matches. There are 15 residues in the CDR3. The DNA for the CDR3 is TGTGCCAGCAGCCCGGGGACAGGGAGATTCTATGGCTACACCTTC. Translation: CASSPGTGRFYGYTF.

The chain has TRBV7-6 and TRBJ2-1; 10 bases map to TRBD2. Trimming took 5 bases from V and 2 from J; bases not matched to a gene: 3. The CDR3 runs 15 residues. Looked up from germline, CDR1 is SGHVS and CDR2 is FNYEAQ. Here the CDR3 DNA reads TGTGCCAGCAGCCGAAGCGGGGGGGCCTACAATGAGCAGTTCTTC. Protein: CASSRSGGAYNEQFF.

This clonotype was seen many times. The chain links TRBV7-9 to TRBJ2-5; D ambiguous. The germline CDR1 and CDR2 sequences are SEHNR and FQNEAQ (reference sequence). The V gene lost 2 bases and the J gene lost 4 bases, with 5 bases spanning the gap. The CDR3 is 12 amino acids. The CDR3 DNA reads as TGTGCCAGCAGCTTACGTCTAGAGACCCAGTACTTC. It translates to CASSLRLETQYF.

This clonotype has only a few counts. The V gene is TRBV4-3, the J gene TRBJ2-7; 13 nucleotides agree with TRBD2. J gave up 6 bases and V 9 bases, and 8 bases lay outside the gene matches. Germline values: CDR1 LGHNA, CDR2 YSLEER. The CDR3 is 14 residues long. The CDR3 loop is CASTLRTSGSEQYF. CDR3 sequence (DNA): TGCGCCAGTACGCTTAGGACTAGCGGGAGCGAGCAGTACTTC.

This clonotype came up a few times. The chain links TRBV11-2 to TRBJ2-7, with D uncertain. Trimming stripped 1 base from V and 3 bases from J, with 10 bases between. The germline CDR1 and CDR2 sequences are SGHAT and FQNNGV. CDR3 length equals 14 residues. The CDR3 region is CASSLAQWDYEQYF. In nucleotides, the CDR3 is TGTGCCAGCAGCTTAGCCCAATGGGACTACGAGCAGTACTTC.

This clonotype occurred a few times. V usage is TRBV4-3 and J usage is TRBJ2-4, with D possibly being TRBD2 (5 bases). The CDR3 contains 15 residues. CDR1 and CDR2 from the germline V gene are LGHNA and YSLEER. Trimming pared 0 bases from V and 4 bases from J, leaving 10 bases between. The CDR3 nucleotides read TGCGCCAGCAGCCAAGACGCTAGCAGTAAAAACATTCAGTACTTC. Encoded protein: CASSQDASSKNIQYF.

The count of this clonotype is one. The chain uses TRBV5-1 and TRBJ2-6; D is possibly TRBD1 (5 bases). The V end was cut by 3 bases, the J end by 3 bases, with 10 bases between. The V gene's germline CDR1 is SGHRS and CDR2 YFSETQ. The CDR3 is 15 residues long. CDR3 region: CASSSRQNGANVLTF. CDR3 nucleotides: TGCGCCAGCAGCTCAAGACAGAATGGGGCCAACGTCCTGACTTTC.

The table lists this clonotype with a few counts. The J gene is TRBJ1-5, the V gene TRBV12-3 or TRBV12-4, with D possibly being TRBD1 (5 bases). The V end was cut by 5 bases, the J end by 6 bases, with 17 bases between. The CDR3 is made up of 15 amino acids. The CDR3 region has the DNA TGTGCCAGCAGTCGCAGGGAGAGGTCGACTCAGCCCCAGCATTTT. Translation: CASSRRERSTQPQHF.

J is TRBJ2-1 and V is TRBV29-1, with TRBD2 identical over 11 bases. Looked up from germline, CDR1 is SQVTM and CDR2 is ANQGSEA. The CDR3 runs to 15 residues. V dropped 5 bases and J dropped 3; count of bases not matched to a gene: 6. The DNA of the CDR3 is TGCAGCGTTACGGGACTAGCGGACATCTACAATGAGCAGTTCTTC. This encodes CSVTGLADIYNEQFF.

The chain carries TRBV12-3 or TRBV12-4 and TRBJ2-3; 11 bases line up with TRBD2. The CDR3 runs to 21 residues. The junction had 17 bases not matched to a gene; V was cut back by 3 bases and J by 0 bases. CDR3 loop: CASSFIGGRLAGSTSTDTQYF. CDR3 DNA: TGTGCCAGCAGTTTTATCGGGGGGAGACTAGCGGGAAGTACCAGCACAGATACGCAGTATTTT.

V is TRBV27 and J is TRBJ2-3; 12 nucleotides line up with TRBD2. The CDR3 length is 17 residues. Trimming removed 5 bases from V and 8 bases from J; junction bases left unmatched: 14. Germline-derived CDR1 and CDR2 are MNHEY and SMNVEV (reference sequence). In DNA, the CDR3 is TGTGCCAGCAGTCCCCTCCGACTAGCGGGGGAGCCGGGTACGCAGTATTTT. Its protein product is CASSPLRLAGEPGTQYF.

V usage is TRBV6-1 and J usage is TRBJ2-1; TRBD2 matches at 7 bases. V lost 5 bases and J lost 5; bases outside the gene matches: 3. This CDR3 is 13 amino acids long. Germline CDR1 reads MNHNS; CDR2 reads SASEGT. The CDR3 region has the DNA TGTGCCAGCAGTAGGGAGGGAAACAATGAGCAGTTCTTC. Amino acid sequence: CASSREGNNEQFF.

This clonotype was seen a few times. J is TRBJ2-3 and V is TRBV7-9; 8 bases are shared with TRBD2. CDR3 length equals 16 residues. The V gene end was trimmed by 2 bases and the J gene end by 4 bases; junction bases not matched to a gene: 8. Germline V gene lookup returns CDR1 SEHNR and CDR2 FQNEAQ (reference sequence). CDR3 loop: CASSLSGTSGPDTQYF. DNA of the CDR3: TGTGCCAGCAGCTTATCAGGGACTAGTGGTCCAGATACGCAGTATTTT.

This clonotype was observed a few times. This chain uses TRBV5-1 with TRBJ1-2, with D unclear. V was cut by 0 bases and J by 6 bases, with 21 bases left in between. Germline lookup yields CDR1 SGHRS and CDR2 YFSETQ. The CDR3 is 17 residues long. The DNA of the CDR3 is TGCGCCAGCAGCTTGGATCCTGGGCTCCAATTCGGGAATGGCTACACCTTC. Its protein is CASSLDPGLQFGNGYTF.

In its sample, this clonotype was seen a few times. The V call is TRBV10-3, the J call TRBJ2-2; TRBD1 matches 10 bases. The CDR3 runs to 14 residues. The germline V gene has CDR1 ENHRY and CDR2 SYGVKD. J was trimmed by 2 bases and V by 8 bases; bases with no gene match: 2. Written as DNA, the CDR3 is TGTGCCATCGGGGACAGGGGAAACACCGGGGAGCTGTTTTTT. Translating gives CAIGDRGNTGELFF.

This clonotype was found many times. V usage is TRBV29-1 and J usage is TRBJ2-1; 9 bases are a match to TRBD2. Germline CDR1 SQVTM, CDR2 ANQGSEA. Trimming at V came to 6 bases and at J to 4 bases, leaving 7 bases not matched to a gene. This CDR3 contains 14 residues. In nucleotides, the CDR3 is TGCAGCGTCGACAGAGGACTAGCGTACAATGAGCAGTTCTTC. This codes for CSVDRGLAYNEQFF.

On this clonotype: Just one base apart from a much larger clone, this may be a read error. The chain couples TRBV9 to TRBJ2-7; D is undetermined. CDR3 length: 14 amino acids. In germline, CDR1 is SGDLS, CDR2 YYNGEE. The CDR3 protein is CSSSVSSGSYEQYF. The CDR3 region has the DNA TGTTCCAGCAGCGTCTCCTCGGGCTCCTACGAGCAGTACTTC.

The DNA of the CDR3 is TGTGCCAGCAGTTTGAATAGCGGATCCTACAATGAGCAGTTCTTC. It encodes CASSLNSGSYNEQFF. The rearrangement links TRBV12-3 or TRBV12-4 to TRBJ2-1, with D tentatively TRBD2 (6 bases). Deletions cut 3 bases from V and 1 base from J, with 10 bases between. The CDR3 has 15 amino acids.

This clonotype was found a few times. V usage is TRBV7-7 and J usage is TRBJ2-7; a possible D gene is TRBD1 (6 bases). The CDR3 runs to 13 residues. Germline CDR1 and CDR2: SSHAT and FNYEAQ (reference sequence). The germline V and J ends were trimmed by 5 bases and 6 bases, with 14 bases remaining between them. CDR3 sequence reads: CASSAVTGSEQYF. DNA of the CDR3: TGTGCCAGCAGCGCCGTAACAGGGTCCGAGCAGTACTTC.

This clonotype was counted a few times. The rearrangement uses TRBV5-1 and TRBJ2-7; D is perhaps TRBD2 (5 bases). CDR1 SGHRS and CDR2 YFSETQ come from the germline V gene. This CDR3 has 12 residues. The V gene lost 2 bases and the J gene lost 6 bases, with 9 bases spanning the gap. CDR3 sequence (DNA): TGCGCCAGCAGCTTTATGAGCGGCGAGCAGTACTTC. As protein: CASSFMSGEQYF. Complete variable domain (other parts from reference TRBV5-1 and TRBJ2-7): KAGVTQTPRYLIKTRGQQVTLSCSPISGHRSVSWYQQTPGQGLQFLFEYFSETQRNKGNFPGRFSGRQFSNSRSEMNVSTLELGDSALYLCASSFMSGEQYFGPGTRLTVT.

This chain links TRBV5-5 with TRBJ1-2; no clear D. The CDR3 runs 14 residues. Germline CDR1 SGHKS, CDR2 YYEKEE (reference sequence). V shed 2 bases and J shed 5 bases, with 13 bases lying between them. CDR3 loop: CASSFEVGGYGYTF. CDR3 sequence (DNA): TGTGCCAGCAGCTTTGAAGTGGGCGGGTATGGCTACACCTTC.

The genes are TRBV7-2 and TRBJ2-7; TRBD2 aligns across 7 bases. Germline V lookup: CDR1 SGHTA, CDR2 FQGNSA. The CDR3 totals 16 residues. J was trimmed by 3 bases and V by 5 bases; bases with no gene match: 13. This chain's CDR3 is CASSRNIAGAGYEQYF. Written as DNA, the CDR3 is TGTGCCAGCAGCCGGAACATAGCGGGCGCGGGCTACGAGCAGTACTTC.

The chain combines TRBV4-2 with TRBJ2-1, with D uncertain. This CDR3 comprises 13 residues. Germline CDR1 is LGHNA and CDR2 is YNFKEQ. V was clipped by 0 bases and J by 9 bases, with 9 bases between them. CDR3 nucleotide sequence: TGTGCCAGCAGCCAAGATCGCCCGGGTGAGCAGTTCTTC. This encodes CASSQDRPGEQFF.